The clone carrying this TCR beta chain was seen a single time. What it recognizes is unknown. This sample is drawn from a study of cytomegalovirus exposure and HLA in healthy donors. The study's findings and limits: According to a subsequent analysis, TCR clusters from the first cohort were inclined to appear together in the roughly 130 validation repertoires. In vitro assays verified that three CMV-associated chains recognized CMV antigens specifically.

Produced via immunoSEQ multiplex PCR; TCRdb's table is partial and in-frame only. This table holds 150,000 to 200,000 clones, around 96% found once. The CDR3 runs to 14 residues. V dropped 1 base and J dropped 1 base, with 7 bases sitting between them. Germline-derived CDR1 and CDR2 are SGHNT and YYREEE (reference sequence). This receptor was taken from a woman between 18 and 29 years old in good health and CMV-seronegative. The chain links TRBV5-4 to TRBJ2-3; possible D gene TRBD2, 5 bases. The sequenced sample consisted of PBMCs. The CDR3 reads CASSLPSRTDTQYF. The DNA of the CDR3 is TGTGCCAGCAGCTTGCCTAGCCGCACAGATACGCAGTATTTT.